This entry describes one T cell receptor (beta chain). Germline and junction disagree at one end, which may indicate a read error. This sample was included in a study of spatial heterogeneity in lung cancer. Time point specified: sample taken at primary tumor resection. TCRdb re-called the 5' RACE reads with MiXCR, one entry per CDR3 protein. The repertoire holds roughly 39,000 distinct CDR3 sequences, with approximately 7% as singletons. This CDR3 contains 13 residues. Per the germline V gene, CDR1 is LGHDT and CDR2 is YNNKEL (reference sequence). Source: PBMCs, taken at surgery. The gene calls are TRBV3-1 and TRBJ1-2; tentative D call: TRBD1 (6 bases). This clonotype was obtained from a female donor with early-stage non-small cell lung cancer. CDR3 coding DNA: TGTGTCAGCAGCCAAGAGGGCAGGGGAGGCTACACCTTC. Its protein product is CVSSQEGRGGYTF.